The sequence of this TCR beta chain was determined in a study of T cells in narcolepsy. Study outcomes and limitations: Comparing one patient's CSF and blood CD4+ clonotypes highlighted HCRT- and TRIB2-specific autoreactive clonotypes.

V was pared by 8 bases and J by 0 bases, with 8 bases of the junction left unmatched. The germline V gene encodes CDR1 SGHTA and CDR2 FQGTGA. There are 17 residues in the CDR3. Regarding this clone: Its antigen is undetermined.

Method: immunoSEQ multiplex PCR; TCRdb's copy keeps in-frame clones and lacks some. Of roughly 9,800 clones in the sample, about 75% were seen once. This receptor was identified in a human donor with narcolepsy. This chain joins TRBV7-3 and TRBJ2-3; 13 positions match TRBD2. The sample was CD45RA- memory CD8+ T cells from PBMCs. The CDR3 DNA is TGTGCCAGCTCCACCGGACTAGCGGGAGTAAGCACAGATACGCAGTATTTT. Translating it yields CASSTGLAGVSTDTQYF.